This T cell receptor (beta chain) was sequenced in a study of blood T cell repertoires in COVID-19. From germline, CDR1 is SGHAT and CDR2 FQNNGV. This CDR3 has 17 amino acids. Unmatched junction bases numbered 8, after V lost 0 bases and J lost 5 bases. TCRdb's copy holds only in-frame clones and misses some; the assay was immunoSEQ multiplex PCR. This sample carries about 140,000 clones, 82% of them seen once, and the ten largest clones take roughly 3.9%. This clonotype originated in a woman of 80 years or more with acute or convalescent COVID-19. The V and J genes are TRBV11-2 and TRBJ2-1; TRBD2 matches 9 bases. Input material: peripheral blood. This chain's CDR3 is CASSLDSVLAGHNEQFF. CDR3 DNA sequence: TGTGCCAGCAGCTTAGATTCGGTACTAGCGGGCCACAATGAGCAGTTCTTC.